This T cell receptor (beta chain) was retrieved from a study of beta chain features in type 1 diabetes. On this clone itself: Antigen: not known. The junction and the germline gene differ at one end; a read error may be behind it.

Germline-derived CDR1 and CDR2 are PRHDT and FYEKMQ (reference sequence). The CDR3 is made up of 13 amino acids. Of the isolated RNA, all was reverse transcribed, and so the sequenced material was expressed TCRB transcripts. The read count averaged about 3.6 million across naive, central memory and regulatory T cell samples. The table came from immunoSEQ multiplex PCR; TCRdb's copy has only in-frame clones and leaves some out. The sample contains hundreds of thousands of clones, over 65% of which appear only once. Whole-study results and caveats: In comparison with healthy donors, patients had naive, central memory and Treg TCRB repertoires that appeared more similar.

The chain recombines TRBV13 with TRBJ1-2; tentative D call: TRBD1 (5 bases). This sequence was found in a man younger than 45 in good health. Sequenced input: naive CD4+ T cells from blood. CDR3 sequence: CASSLGQIYGYTF. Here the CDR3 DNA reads TGTGCCAGCAGTTTAGGACAAATCTATGGCTACACCTTC.